This record covers a single TCR beta chain. What it recognizes is unknown. This specimen comes from a study of T cell responses to AZD1222 COVID-19 vaccine. Only in-frame clones appear in the TCRdb table, and some are missing; sequencing was by immunoSEQ multiplex PCR. The sample consists of about 130,000 clones, about nine tenths of them appearing once. Overall study results and limits: AZD1222 recipients seropositive at baseline numbered only six or seven. Spike was spanned by vaccine-associated CD4 TCRs, with dominance at 160-218 and 743-854.

V was clipped by 0 bases and J by 4 bases; unmatched bases: 8. The CDR3 extends over 17 amino acids. Germline V gene sequence: CDR1 LGHDT, CDR2 YNNKEL (reference sequence). This sequence originates from an adult in good health. The V call is TRBV3-1 (or the pseudogene TRBV3-2), the J call TRBJ2-3; 9 bases agree with TRBD2. Sequencing used peripheral blood, obtained on day 0 of AZD1222 vaccination. The chain's CDR3 is CASSQEGGGRGADTQYF. CDR3 nucleotides: TGTGCCAGCAGCCAAGAAGGAGGCGGGAGGGGGGCAGATACGCAGTATTTT.